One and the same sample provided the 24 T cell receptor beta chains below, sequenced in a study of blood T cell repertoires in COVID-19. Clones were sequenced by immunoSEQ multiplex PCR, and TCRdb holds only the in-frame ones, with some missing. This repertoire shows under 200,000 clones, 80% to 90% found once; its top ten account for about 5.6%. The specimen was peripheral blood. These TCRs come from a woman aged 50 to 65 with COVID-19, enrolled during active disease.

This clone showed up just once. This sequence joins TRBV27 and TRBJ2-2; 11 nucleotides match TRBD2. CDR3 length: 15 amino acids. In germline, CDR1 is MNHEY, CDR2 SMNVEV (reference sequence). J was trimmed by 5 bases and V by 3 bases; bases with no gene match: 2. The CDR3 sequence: CASSLLAGGTGELFF. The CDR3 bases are TGTGCCAGCAGTTTGTTAGCGGGGGGGACCGGGGAGCTGTTTTTT.

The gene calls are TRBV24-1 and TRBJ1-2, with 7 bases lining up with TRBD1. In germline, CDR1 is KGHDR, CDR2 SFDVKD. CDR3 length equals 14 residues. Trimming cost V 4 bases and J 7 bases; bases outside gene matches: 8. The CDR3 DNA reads TGTGCCACCAGTGAGGGTAAACAGGGGTTTGGCTACACCTTC. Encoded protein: CATSEGKQGFGYTF.

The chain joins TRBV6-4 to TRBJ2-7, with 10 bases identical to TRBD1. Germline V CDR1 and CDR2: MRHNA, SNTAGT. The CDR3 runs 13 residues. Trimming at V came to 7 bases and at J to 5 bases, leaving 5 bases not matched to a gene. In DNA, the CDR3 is TGTGCCAGCATGACAGGGGGCTTCCACGAGCAGTACTTC. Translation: CASMTGGFHEQYF.

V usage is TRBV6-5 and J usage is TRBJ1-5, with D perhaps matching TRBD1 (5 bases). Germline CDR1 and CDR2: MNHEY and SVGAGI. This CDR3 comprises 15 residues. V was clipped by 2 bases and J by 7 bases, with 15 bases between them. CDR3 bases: TGTGCCAGCAGTTACCGGGCCGACAGTCGACAGCCCCAGCATTTT. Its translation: CASSYRADSRQPQHF.

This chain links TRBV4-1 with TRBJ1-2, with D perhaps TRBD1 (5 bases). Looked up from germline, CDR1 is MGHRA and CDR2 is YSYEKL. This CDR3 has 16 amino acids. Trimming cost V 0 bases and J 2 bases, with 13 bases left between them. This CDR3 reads CASSQDIGERNYGYTF. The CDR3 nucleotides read TGCGCCAGCAGCCAAGATATAGGGGAAAGGAACTATGGCTACACCTTC.

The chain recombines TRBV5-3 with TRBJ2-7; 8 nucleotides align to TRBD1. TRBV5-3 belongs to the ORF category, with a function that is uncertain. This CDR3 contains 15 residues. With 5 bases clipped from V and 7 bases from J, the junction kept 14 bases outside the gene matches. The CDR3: CARRGGQGDLGEQYF. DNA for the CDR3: TGTGCCAGAAGAGGAGGACAGGGCGACTTGGGAGAGCAGTACTTC.

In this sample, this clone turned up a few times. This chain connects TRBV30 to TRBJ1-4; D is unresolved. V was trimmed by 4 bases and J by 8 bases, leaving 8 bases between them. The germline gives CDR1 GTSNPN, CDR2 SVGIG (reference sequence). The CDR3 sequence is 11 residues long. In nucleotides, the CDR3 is TGTGCCTGGAATAGAGGGGAAAAACTGTTTTTT. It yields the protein CAWNRGEKLFF.

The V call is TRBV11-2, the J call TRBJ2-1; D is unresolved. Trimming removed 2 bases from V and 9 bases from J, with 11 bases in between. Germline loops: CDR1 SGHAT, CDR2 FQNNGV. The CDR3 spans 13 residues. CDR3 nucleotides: TGTGCCAGCAGCTTATCGCAGGTGGGTGAGCAGTTCTTC. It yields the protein CASSLSQVGEQFF.

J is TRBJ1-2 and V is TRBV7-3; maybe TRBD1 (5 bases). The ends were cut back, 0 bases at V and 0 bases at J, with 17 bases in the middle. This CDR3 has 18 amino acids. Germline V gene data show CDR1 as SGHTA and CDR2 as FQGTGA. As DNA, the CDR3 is TGTGCCAGCAGCTTAACCGCCGGAGGGGAGGGCCCTAACTATGGCTACACCTTC. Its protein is CASSLTAGGEGPNYGYTF. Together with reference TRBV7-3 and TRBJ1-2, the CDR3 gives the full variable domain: GAGVSQTPSNKVTEKGKYVELRCDPISGHTALYWYRQSLGQGPEFLIYFQGTGAADDSGLPNDRFFAVRPEGSVSTLKIQRTERGDSAVYLCASSLTAGGEGPNYGYTFGSGTRLTVV.

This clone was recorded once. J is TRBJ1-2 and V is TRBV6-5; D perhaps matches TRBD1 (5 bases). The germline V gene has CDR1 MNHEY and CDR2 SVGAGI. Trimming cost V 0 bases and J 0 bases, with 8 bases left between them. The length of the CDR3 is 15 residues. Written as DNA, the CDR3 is TGTGCCAGCAGTTACTCCCAGACAGCTAACTATGGCTACACCTTC. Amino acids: CASSYSQTANYGYTF.

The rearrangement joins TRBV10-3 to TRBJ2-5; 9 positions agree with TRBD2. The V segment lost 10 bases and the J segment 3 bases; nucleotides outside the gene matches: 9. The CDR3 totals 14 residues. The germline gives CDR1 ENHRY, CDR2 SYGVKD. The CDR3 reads CATASASGEETQYF. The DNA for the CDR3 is TGTGCCACTGCCTCTGCTAGCGGGGAAGAGACCCAGTACTTC.

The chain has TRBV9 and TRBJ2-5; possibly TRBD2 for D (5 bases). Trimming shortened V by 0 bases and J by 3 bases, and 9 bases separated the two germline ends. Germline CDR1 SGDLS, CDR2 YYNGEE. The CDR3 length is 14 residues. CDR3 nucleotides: TGTGCCAGCAGCGTAGCGGGGAGAGAAGAGACCCAGTACTTC. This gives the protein CASSVAGREETQYF.

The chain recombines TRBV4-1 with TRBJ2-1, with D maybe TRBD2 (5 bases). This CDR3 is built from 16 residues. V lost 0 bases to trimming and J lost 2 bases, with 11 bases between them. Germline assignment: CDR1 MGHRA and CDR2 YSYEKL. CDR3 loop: CASSQDSDGAYNEQFF. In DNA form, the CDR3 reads TGCGCCAGCAGCCAAGATTCGGACGGGGCCTACAATGAGCAGTTCTTC.

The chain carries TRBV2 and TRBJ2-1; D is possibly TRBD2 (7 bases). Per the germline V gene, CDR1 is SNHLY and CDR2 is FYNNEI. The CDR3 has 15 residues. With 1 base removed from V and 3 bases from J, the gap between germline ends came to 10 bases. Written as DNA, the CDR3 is TGTGCCAGCAGTGAAGGGGGGGGGCACTACAATGAGCAGTTCTTC. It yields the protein CASSEGGGHYNEQFF. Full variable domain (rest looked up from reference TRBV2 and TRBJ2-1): EPEVTQTPSHQVTQMGQEVILRCVPISNHLYFYWYRQILGQKVEFLVSFYNNEISEKSEIFDDQFSVERPDGSNFTLKIRSTKLEDSAMYFCASSEGGGHYNEQFFGPGTRLTVL.

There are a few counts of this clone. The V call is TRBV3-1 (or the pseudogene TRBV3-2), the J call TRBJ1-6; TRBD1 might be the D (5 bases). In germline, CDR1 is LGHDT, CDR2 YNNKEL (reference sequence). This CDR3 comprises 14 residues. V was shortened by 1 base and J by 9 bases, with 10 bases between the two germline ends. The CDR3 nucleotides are TGTGCCAGCAGCCAAGGACAGAGGACTTCACCCCTCCACTTT. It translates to CASSQGQRTSPLHF.

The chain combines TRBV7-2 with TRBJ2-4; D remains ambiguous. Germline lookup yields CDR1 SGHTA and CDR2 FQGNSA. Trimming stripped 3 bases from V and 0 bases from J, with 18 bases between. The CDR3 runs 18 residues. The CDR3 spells CASSFFPESQIAKNIQYF. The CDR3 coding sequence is TGTGCCAGCAGCTTCTTTCCTGAGTCACAGATAGCCAAAAACATTCAGTACTTC.

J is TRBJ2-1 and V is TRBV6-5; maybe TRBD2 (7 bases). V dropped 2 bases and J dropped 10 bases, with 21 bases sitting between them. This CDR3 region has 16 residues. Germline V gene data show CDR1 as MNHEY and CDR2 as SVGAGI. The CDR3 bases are TGTGCCAGCAGTTACGCGGGGGCTCGAAGGGGCGGGGAGCAGTTCTTC. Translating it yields CASSYAGARRGGEQFF.

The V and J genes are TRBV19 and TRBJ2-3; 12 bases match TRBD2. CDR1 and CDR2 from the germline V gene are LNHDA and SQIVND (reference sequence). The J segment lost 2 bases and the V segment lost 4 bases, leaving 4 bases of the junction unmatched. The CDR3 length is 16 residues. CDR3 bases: TGTGCCAGTAGTAGACTAGCGGGGGCCAACACAGATACGCAGTATTTT. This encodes CASSRLAGANTDTQYF.

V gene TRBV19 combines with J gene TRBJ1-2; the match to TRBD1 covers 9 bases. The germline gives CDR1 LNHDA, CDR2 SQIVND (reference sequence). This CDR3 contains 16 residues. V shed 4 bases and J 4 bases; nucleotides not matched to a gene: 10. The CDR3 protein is CASSTGQGRGFYGYTF. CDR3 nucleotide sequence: TGTGCCAGTAGTACAGGACAGGGGCGAGGATTCTATGGCTACACCTTC.

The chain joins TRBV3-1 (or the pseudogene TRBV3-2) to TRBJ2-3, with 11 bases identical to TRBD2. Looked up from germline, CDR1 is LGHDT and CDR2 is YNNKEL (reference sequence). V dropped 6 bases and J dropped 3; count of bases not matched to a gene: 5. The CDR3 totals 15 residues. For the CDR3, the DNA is TGTGCCAGCAGAACCTGGACTAGCGGGACAGATACGCAGTATTTT. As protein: CASRTWTSGTDTQYF.

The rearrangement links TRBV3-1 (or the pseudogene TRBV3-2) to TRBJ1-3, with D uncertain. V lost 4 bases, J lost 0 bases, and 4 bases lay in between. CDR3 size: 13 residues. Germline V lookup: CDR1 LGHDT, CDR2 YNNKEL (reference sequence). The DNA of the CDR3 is TGTGCCAGCAGCCGCGGCTCTGGAAACACCATATATTTT. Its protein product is CASSRGSGNTIYF.

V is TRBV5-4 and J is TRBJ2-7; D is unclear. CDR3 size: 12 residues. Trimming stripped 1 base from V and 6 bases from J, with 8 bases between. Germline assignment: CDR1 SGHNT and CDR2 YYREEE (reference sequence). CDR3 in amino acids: CASSLILSEQYF. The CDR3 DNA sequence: TGTGCCAGCAGCTTGATTCTCTCCGAGCAGTACTTC.

As DNA, the CDR3 is TGTGCCAGCAGCACCCCGGTAGGGGACAGGGGGCTCAACGCGGCCTACGAGCAGTACTTC. It codes for CASSTPVGDRGLNAAYEQYF. The chain employs TRBV3-1 (or the pseudogene TRBV3-2) and TRBJ2-7; 12 bases are a match to TRBD1. J lost 2 bases, V lost 5 bases, and 19 bases had no gene match. CDR1 and CDR2 (germline): LGHDT, YNNKEL (reference sequence). The CDR3 totals 20 residues.

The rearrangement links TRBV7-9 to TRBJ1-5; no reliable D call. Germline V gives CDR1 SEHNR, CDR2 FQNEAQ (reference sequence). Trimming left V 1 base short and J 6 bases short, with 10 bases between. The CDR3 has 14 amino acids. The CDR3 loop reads CASSLGVGGQPQHF. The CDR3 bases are TGTGCCAGCAGCTTAGGGGTTGGAGGTCAGCCCCAGCATTTT.